This entry is about one T cell receptor beta chain. The data are from a study of T cell responses to AZD1222 COVID-19 vaccine. Sequenced by immunoSEQ multiplex PCR; TCRdb stores in-frame clones only, minus some. The table has more than 95,000 clones, around 92% seen once. J was trimmed by 4 bases and V by 4 bases; bases with no gene match: 9. The CDR3 covers 16 residues. The germline gives CDR1 KGHDR, CDR2 SFDVKD. The chain combines TRBV24-1 with TRBJ1-2; 9 bases align to TRBD1. The starting material was peripheral blood, obtained on day 0 of AZD1222 vaccination. This receptor was obtained from an adult in good health. CDR3 DNA: TGTGCCACCAGTGACCCCCGGGGACAGGGAATCTATGGCTACACCTTC. This translates into CATSDPRGQGIYGYTF.